This T cell receptor (beta chain) comes out of a study of glioma-infiltrating T cells after dendritic cell vaccination. Points from the study as a whole: Longer survival after dendritic cell vaccination followed higher pretreatment TIL content.

The sample holds a few counts of this clone. Its antigen is as yet unknown. Primers: 60 V beta forward and 13 J beta reverse. Libraries were prepared by immunoSEQ multiplex PCR; TCRdb keeps only in-frame clonotypes and omits some of them. Among around 96,000 clones listed, around three quarters were seen once. Per the germline V gene, CDR1 is KGHSH and CDR2 is LQKENI. Trimming stripped 3 bases from V and 1 base from J, with 10 bases between. This CDR3 region has 15 residues. Sample: blood, taken before dendritic cell vaccination. The chain couples TRBV18 to TRBJ2-1; D not certain. The sequence was obtained from a human donor with glioblastoma. The CDR3 here is CASSPGGRSYNEQFF. CDR3 in DNA: TGTGCCAGCTCACCCGGCGGTAGGTCCTACAATGAGCAGTTCTTC.